Listed here are 23 T cell receptor beta chains from one sample, sequenced in a study of cytomegalovirus exposure and HLA in healthy donors. Primers included in the PCR were 60 Vbeta and 13 Jbeta primers. Clones were sequenced by immunoSEQ multiplex PCR, and TCRdb holds only the in-frame ones, with some missing. The sample records 100,000 to 150,000 clones, around 84% being singletons. Sequenced sample: PBMCs. The receptors were sampled from a man in his late teens or twenties in good health and CMV-seronegative.

This chain joins TRBV2 and TRBJ2-7, with 8 nucleotides matching TRBD1. The trim removed 6 bases at V and 2 bases at J, leaving 0 bases unmatched. Germline values: CDR1 SNHLY, CDR2 FYNNEI. This CDR3 has 12 residues. The CDR3 protein is CASRDRAYEQYF. For the CDR3, the DNA is TGTGCCAGCAGGGACAGGGCCTACGAGCAGTACTTC.

The V gene is TRBV5-1, the J gene TRBJ2-7; no clear D gene. Deletions cut 8 bases from V and 0 bases from J, with 15 bases between. The CDR3 covers 14 residues. Germline CDR1 and CDR2: SGHRS and YFSETQ. The CDR3 reads CASSSPPNSYEQYF. CDR3 sequence (DNA): TGCGCCAGTAGCAGCCCTCCCAACTCCTACGAGCAGTACTTC.

This chain connects TRBV6-1 to TRBJ1-1, with D unclear. The germline V gene has CDR1 MNHNS and CDR2 SASEGT. The CDR3 has 14 residues. The V end lost 1 base, the J end lost 7 bases, and 13 bases lay between the germline ends. The CDR3 bases are TGTGCCAGCAGTGAAGTCACGCGTCATCTTGAAGCTTTCTTT. It translates to CASSEVTRHLEAFF.

This clone appeared a single time. V is TRBV19 and J is TRBJ1-1, with D perhaps TRBD1 (6 bases). CDR1 is LNHDA, CDR2 SQIVND, per germline (reference sequence). The CDR3 is 18 amino acids. V was pared by 3 bases and J by 1 base, with 21 bases between. In DNA, the CDR3 is TGTGCCAGTAGTATTAGACGAGGGGGGGAAAGGCAGAACACTGAAGCTTTCTTT. Its protein is CASSIRRGGERQNTEAFF. Complete variable domain (other parts from reference TRBV19 and TRBJ1-1): DGGITQSPKYLFRKEGQNVTLSCEQNLNHDAMYWYRQDPGQGLRLIYYSQIVNDFQKGDIAEGYSVSREKKESFPLTVTSAQKNPTAFYLCASSIRRGGERQNTEAFFGQGTRLTVV.

The J gene is TRBJ1-1, the V gene TRBV5-1; TRBD1 matches 7 bases. Germline V lookup: CDR1 SGHRS, CDR2 YFSETQ. The CDR3 covers 15 residues. V was pared by 6 bases and J by 3 bases, with 11 bases of the junction left unmatched. The CDR3 DNA is TGCGCCAGCAAAAGCAGGGGGTCCGGGGACACTGAAGCTTTCTTT. Its translation is CASKSRGSGDTEAFF.

The chain combines TRBV13 with TRBJ2-5, with TRBD2 identical over 14 bases. The CDR3 runs 15 residues. CDR1 PRHDT and CDR2 FYEKMQ come from the germline V gene (reference sequence). Trimming at V came to 4 bases and at J to 9 bases, leaving 7 bases not matched to a gene. DNA of the CDR3: TGTGCCAGCAGCTACCGACTAGCGGGGGGGGAGGCCCAGTACTTC. Translating it yields CASSYRLAGGEAQYF.

This rearrangement joins TRBV25-1 to TRBJ2-3; 9 positions agree with TRBD1. Unmatched junction bases numbered 5, after V lost 6 bases and J lost 4 bases. Germline values: CDR1 MGHDK, CDR2 SYGVNS. The CDR3 totals 14 residues. This CDR3 reads CASSGTGFADTQYF. The CDR3 DNA is TGTGCCAGCAGCGGGACAGGGTTCGCAGATACGCAGTATTTT.

The chain uses TRBV28 and TRBJ1-2; D remains unclear. Trimming removed 4 bases from V and 2 bases from J, with 5 bases in between. This CDR3 is built from 12 residues. CDR1 is MDHEN, CDR2 SYDVKM, per germline. CDR3 region: CASSSKNYGYTF. The CDR3 coding sequence is TGTGCCAGCAGTTCAAAAAACTATGGCTACACCTTC.

This rearrangement joins TRBV4-2 to TRBJ2-6; possibly TRBD1 for D (5 bases). V was cut by 4 bases and J by 0 bases, with 7 bases left in between. This CDR3 is built from 15 residues. Germline values: CDR1 LGHNA, CDR2 YNFKEQ. CDR3 loop: CASSLGDSGANVLTF. The CDR3 DNA reads TGTGCCAGCAGCCTAGGGGACTCTGGGGCCAACGTCCTGACTTTC.

The chain has TRBV28 and TRBJ2-7; maybe TRBD1 (5 bases). The V and J ends lost 3 bases and 3 bases respectively, with 12 bases between them. CDR3 size: 14 residues. Germline CDR1 MDHEN, CDR2 SYDVKM. CDR3 region: CASSFRQKFYEQYF. For the CDR3, the DNA is TGTGCCAGCAGTTTTAGACAGAAATTCTACGAGCAGTACTTC.

This clone came up a few times. The chain has TRBV7-6 and TRBJ1-5; D may be TRBD1 (5 bases). The CDR3 has 17 residues. V was trimmed by 5 bases and J by 2 bases, leaving 19 bases between them. Germline CDR1 is SGHVS and CDR2 is FNYEAQ. The CDR3 region is CASSLSWGGVGNQPQHF. Here the CDR3 DNA reads TGTGCCAGCAGCCTATCCTGGGGGGGGGTGGGCAATCAGCCCCAGCATTTT.

The chain joins TRBV15 to TRBJ2-5; TRBD2 is a possible D gene (5 bases). The J call is in doubt because the DNA end fits TRBJ2-7 better. Germline V gene data show CDR1 as LNHNV and CDR2 as YYDKDF (reference sequence). The CDR3 is 15 residues long. CDR3 DNA sequence: TGTGCCACCAGCACCCCCAGAGGGCAGACCTACGAGCAGTACTTC. Translation gives CATSTPRGQTYEQYF.

The gene calls are TRBV5-4 and TRBJ1-6; 9 bases fit TRBD1. V was pared by 3 bases and J by 3 bases, with 10 bases of the junction left unmatched. CDR1 and CDR2 from the germline V gene are SGHNT and YYREEE (reference sequence). The length of the CDR3 is 18 residues. CDR3 in amino acids: CASSSSPRDRDYNSPLHF. The CDR3 DNA is TGTGCCAGCAGCTCTTCTCCCCGGGACAGGGACTATAATTCACCCCTCCACTTT.

The rearrangement links TRBV7-6 to TRBJ2-7, with TRBD2 matching 10 bases. After removal of 5 bases from V and 4 bases from J, the junction contained 11 bases not matched to a gene. Germline assignment: CDR1 SGHVS and CDR2 FNYEAQ. This CDR3 contains 16 residues. CDR3 in amino acids: CASSLSSGGNRYEQYF. As DNA, the CDR3 is TGTGCCAGCAGCCTCTCTAGCGGGGGAAATCGGTACGAGCAGTACTTC.

The V call is TRBV6-1, the J call TRBJ2-5; 10 nucleotides align to TRBD2. V was pared by 4 bases and J by 4 bases, with 9 bases of the junction left unmatched. CDR1 is MNHNS and CDR2 is SASEGT in the germline V gene. This CDR3 comprises 16 residues. The CDR3, as DNA: TGTGCCAGCAGTGTCTGGACTAGCGGCTCGCGAGAGACCCAGTACTTC. It codes for CASSVWTSGSRETQYF.

This clone appeared a few times. The J gene is TRBJ2-1, the V gene TRBV5-1; no clear D gene. The CDR3 spans 15 residues. V was clipped by 0 bases and J by 0 bases, with 7 bases between them. The germline V gene has CDR1 SGHRS and CDR2 YFSETQ. CDR3 nucleotide sequence: TGCGCCAGCAGCTTGGCGAGCAACTCCTACAATGAGCAGTTCTTC. This encodes CASSLASNSYNEQFF.

This clone was seen a single time. The rearrangement joins TRBV2 to TRBJ1-4, with 8 bases fitting TRBD1. Losses at the gene ends were 8 bases for V and 8 bases for J; bases not matched to a gene: 10. The germline gives CDR1 SNHLY, CDR2 FYNNEI. The CDR3 length is 14 residues. Here the CDR3 reads CASREDRGGEKLFF. Here the CDR3 DNA reads TGTGCCAGCCGCGAAGACAGGGGTGGAGAAAAACTGTTTTTT.

This clone appeared once. The V gene is TRBV5-8, the J gene TRBJ2-6; D gene uncertain. The CDR3 is made up of 15 amino acids. The germline V and J ends were trimmed by 4 bases and 4 bases, with 12 bases remaining between them. The germline CDR1 and CDR2 sequences are SGHTS and YDEGEE. CDR3 bases: TGTGCCAGCAGCCCACCAGGTCCCGGGGCCAACGTCCTGACTTTC. It yields the protein CASSPPGPGANVLTF.

The J gene is TRBJ1-4, the V gene TRBV5-1; a weak D match, TRBD1 (5 bases). V lost 3 bases, J lost 8 bases, and 14 bases lay in between. Germline-derived CDR1 and CDR2 are SGHRS and YFSETQ. The CDR3 runs 14 residues. CDR3 sequence: CASSYQGAGEKLFF. CDR3 in DNA: TGCGCCAGCAGCTACCAGGGCGCGGGGGAAAAACTGTTTTTT.

This clone has just a few counts. The rearrangement uses TRBV5-6 and TRBJ2-1; TRBD1 might be the D (5 bases). The CDR3 runs 15 residues. From germline, CDR1 is SGHDT and CDR2 YYEEEE. The V and J ends lost 2 bases and 1 base respectively, with 10 bases between them. The CDR3 here is CASSLSPGSYNEQFF. CDR3 nucleotides: TGTGCCAGCAGCTTATCCCCAGGGTCCTACAATGAGCAGTTCTTC.

CDR3 nucleotides: TGTGCCAGCAGACCCCCCGGGACATTGAATGAAAAACTGTTTTTT. It is translated as CASRPPGTLNEKLFF. The chain links TRBV25-1 to TRBJ1-4; possible D gene TRBD1, 6 bases. The CDR3 spans 15 residues. The V and J ends lost 6 bases and 5 bases respectively, with 16 bases between them. In germline, CDR1 is MGHDK, CDR2 SYGVNS. Full variable domain (outside the CDR3, taken from reference TRBV25-1 and TRBJ1-4): EADIYQTPRYLVIGTGKKITLECSQTMGHDKMYWYQQDPGMELHLIHYSYGVNSTEKGDLSSESTVSRIRTEHFPLTLESARPSHTSQYLCASRPPGTLNEKLFFGSGTQLSVL.

This clone was counted only a few times. This sequence joins TRBV5-1 and TRBJ1-2; TRBD1 matches 7 bases. Germline V gene data show CDR1 as SGHRS and CDR2 as YFSETQ. With V trimmed by 0 bases and J by 8 bases, 7 bases remained unmatched. CDR3 size: 14 residues. CDR3 coding DNA: TGCGCCAGCAGCTTGGCGACAGGGTTGGAGGGCTACACCTTC. Translation: CASSLATGLEGYTF.

The chain couples TRBV5-6 to TRBJ1-5; TRBD1 aligns across 7 bases. The CDR3 runs to 13 residues. Unmatched junction bases numbered 8, after V lost 4 bases and J lost 10 bases. The germline gives CDR1 SGHDT, CDR2 YYEEEE. CDR3 protein: CASSTGQFGPQHF. Here the CDR3 DNA reads TGTGCCAGCAGCACGGGACAGTTCGGTCCCCAGCATTTT.